This TCR beta chain was observed in a study of Ad26.COV2.S vaccination and SARS-CoV-2 variants. Only in-frame clones appear in the TCRdb table, and some are missing; sequencing was by immunoSEQ multiplex PCR. The table includes about 410,000 clones, approximately 90% detected once. Treatment given: some 20 received Ad26.COV2.S at low or high dose, single or two shots; a few received placebo; per-sample allocation not given. All samples were drawn on day 63, counting from the first vaccine or placebo injection. The sample in question was peripheral blood, obtained in a trial of Ad26.COV2.S vaccine versus placebo. This TCR was recovered from a person between 18 and 60 years old who received the Ad26.COV2.S COVID-19 vaccine or a placebo.

This CDR3 is CASSLARGLNYGYTF. DNA of the CDR3: TGCGCCAGCAGCTTGGCTAGGGGCCTTAACTATGGCTACACCTTC. The chain is built from TRBV5-1 and TRBJ1-2, with D possibly matching TRBD1 (5 bases). Germline V gene lookup returns CDR1 SGHRS and CDR2 YFSETQ. This CDR3 is built from 15 residues. V lost 0 bases to trimming and J lost 1 base, with 10 bases between them.